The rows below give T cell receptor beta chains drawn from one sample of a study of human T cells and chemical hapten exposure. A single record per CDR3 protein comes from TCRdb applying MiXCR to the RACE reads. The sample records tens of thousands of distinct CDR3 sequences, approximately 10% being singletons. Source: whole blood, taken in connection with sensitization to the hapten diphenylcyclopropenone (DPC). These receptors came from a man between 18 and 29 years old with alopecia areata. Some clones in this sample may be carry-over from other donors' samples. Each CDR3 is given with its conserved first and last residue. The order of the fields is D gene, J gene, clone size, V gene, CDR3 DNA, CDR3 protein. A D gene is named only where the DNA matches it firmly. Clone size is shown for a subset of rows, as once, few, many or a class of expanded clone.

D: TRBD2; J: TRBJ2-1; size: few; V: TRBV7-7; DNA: TGTGCCAGCAGCTTAGCACTAGCGGGGGGGCCTAGGTCCTACAATGAGCAGTTCTTC; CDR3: CASSLALAGGPRSYNEQFF
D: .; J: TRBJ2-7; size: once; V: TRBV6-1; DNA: TGTGCCAGCAGTGAAGGGGTGTCCTACGAGCAGTACTTC; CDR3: CASSEGVSYEQYF
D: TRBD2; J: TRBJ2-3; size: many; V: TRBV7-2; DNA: TGTGCCAGCAGCAGACGCTCTAGCGGGGATGACTACACAGATACGCAGTATTTT; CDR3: CASSRRSSGDDYTDTQYF
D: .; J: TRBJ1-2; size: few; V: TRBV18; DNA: TGTGCCAGCTCACCTGACAGCTCTGGGGGCTACACCTTC; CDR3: CASSPDSSGGYTF
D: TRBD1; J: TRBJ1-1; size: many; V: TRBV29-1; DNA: TGCAGCGTTGCACAGGGGCACACTGAAGCTTTCTTT; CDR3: CSVAQGHTEAFF
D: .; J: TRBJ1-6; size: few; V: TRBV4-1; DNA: TGCGCCAGCAGCCAGGGACTAGATTCACCCCTCCACTTT; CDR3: CASSQGLDSPLHF
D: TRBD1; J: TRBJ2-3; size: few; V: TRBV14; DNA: TGTGCCAGCAGCCAGAATCAGGGGGCATGGACAGATACGCAGTATTTT; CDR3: CASSQNQGAWTDTQYF
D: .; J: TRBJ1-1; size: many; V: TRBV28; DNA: TGTGCCAGCAGTTTAGTGCCGGAGAACACTGAAGCTTTCTTT; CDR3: CASSLVPENTEAFF
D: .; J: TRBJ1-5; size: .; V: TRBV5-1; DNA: TGCGCCAGCAGCTTGACAGGAAATAGCAATCAGCCCCAGCATTTT; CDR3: CASSLTGNSNQPQHF
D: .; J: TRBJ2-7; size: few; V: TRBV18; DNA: TGTGCCAGCTCCTCGGCTGGCTACGAGCAGTACTTC; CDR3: CASSSAGYEQYF
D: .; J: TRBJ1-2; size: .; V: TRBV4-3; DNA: TGCGCCAGCAGCCAAGAGGGCGGGGCTGGAGGCTATGGCTACACCTTC; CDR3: CASSQEGGAGGYGYTF
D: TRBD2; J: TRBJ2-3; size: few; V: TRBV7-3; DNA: TGTGCCAGCGGGCGGGGGGCCGAAGATACGCAGTATTTT; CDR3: CASGRGAEDTQYF
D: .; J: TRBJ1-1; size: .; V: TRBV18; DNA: TGTGCCAGCACGGGGCAGGGGCCTGAAGCCTTCTTT; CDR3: CASTGQGPEAFF
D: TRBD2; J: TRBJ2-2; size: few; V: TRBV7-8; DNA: TGTGCCAGCAGCTGGTTAGCGGGGGGCGGGAACACCGGGGAGCTGTTTTTT; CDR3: CASSWLAGGGNTGELFF
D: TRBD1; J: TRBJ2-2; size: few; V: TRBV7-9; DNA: TGTGCCAGAAACAGGGGGGACACCGGGGAGCTGTTTTTT; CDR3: CARNRGDTGELFF